The T cell receptor (beta chain) under discussion was sequenced for a study of T cell repertoires in cytomegalovirus infection (dated by TCRdb to between 2019 and 2020). Regarding the research as a whole: Recently identified HLA-C-restricted CMV epitopes, whose presentation resists viral immunomodulation, were targeted by peptide stimulations together with well-studied HLA-B-restricted epitopes. Donor HLA type was relevant to the analysis, as public TCR beta signatures indicated carriage of CMV infection together with the matching HLA type.

The CDR3 starts with the cysteine, ends with the phenylalanine, and has 14 residues. The DNA shown is the 42-base CDR3, in frame from base 1. As encoded in the germline V gene (reference sequence), CDR1 is SEHNR while CDR2 is FQNEAQ. V drops 4 bases and J drops 2 bases, leaving 9 bases in between. The paper as a whole reports these results and caveats: The ex vivo response was dominated by HLA-C-restricted CMV-specific TCR beta clonotypes, and the single most frequent clonotype in two of eight donors was supplied by these HLA-C-restricted clonotypes. Cumulative frequency of public TCR beta family members discriminated carriers of CMV infection plus the relevant HLA type in this cohort and an independent approximately 370-donor cohort.

Read against the paper, the sample's treatment or condition label means: in vitro stimulation with specific CMV peptide epitopes to enrich CMV-specific T cells. These reads were obtained on an Illumina HiSeq 1500. Using fastp at Q25 and MiXCR, TCRdb reprocessed the public reads and kept productive beta chains. Each entry merges the rows of one CDR3 protein and shows their most common DNA and genes. This sample comprises 200,000 to 250,000 distinct CDR3 sequences, about 38% of them detected only once. The ten largest make up over 45% of the sample. Worth noting for this clonotype: What this receptor recognizes is not known. No base quality values were provided; no much bigger clone lies one nucleotide off.

The V gene is TRBV7-9 and the J gene is TRBJ1-5, with TRBD1 tentatively as D gene (6 bases match). This sequence originates from a human donor in good health (CMV status not recorded). Some clones in this sample may be carry-over from other donors' samples. The input for sequencing was CD8+ T cells from cultured PBMCs, taken from culture after CMV antigen stimulation. In nucleotide form, the sequence is TGTGCCAGCAGCTCCCACAGGGGCAATCAGCCCCAGCATTTT. Protein translation: CASSSHRGNQPQHF.